This TCR beta chain was identified in a study of beta chain features in type 1 diabetes (dated by TCRdb to 2017 to 2018). Background on the whole study: Mean age, gender distribution, total cell number and subset yield did not differ between patients and healthy donors. Across all samples, roughly 110,000,000 sorted cells were examined, and cell number per subset correlated strongly with RNA yield. In the study, recently diagnosed type 1 diabetes patients and matched healthy donors were compared on the TCRB repertoires of their sorted circulating CD4+ T cell subsets. Regulatory and stem cell-like memory subsets were obtained from only 8 patients and roughly 8 healthy donors, while naive and central memory subsets were obtained from all 28 donors.

Broad study findings and their caveats: HLA sub-analyses involved small numbers of individuals, so any influence of HLA type on TCRB rearrangement remained unresolved. At VDJ recombination sites, type 1 diabetes patients had fewer insertions and more deleted nucleotides, which implies abnormalities in thymic rearrangement. Naive, central memory and regulatory TCRB repertoires appeared to be more similar among patients than among healthy donors. Because cDNA rather than genomic DNA was sequenced, highly expressing activated cells could have been over-represented, although no difference in activation and CD3 levels was found between groups. PCR may preferentially amplify shorter templates, but because patient and control samples were amplified and corrected together, any resulting skew would affect both groups equally. A moderate but significant shortening of TCRB CDR3 length was observed in type 1 diabetes patients in all four CD4+ subsets.

Regarding this clone: Its antigen remains unidentified. Base qualities are not recorded, but no much larger clone differs from it by a single base.

All of the isolated RNA was reverse transcribed with the High Capacity cDNA Reverse Transcription Kit, so expressed TCRB transcripts were sequenced. Naive, central memory and regulatory T cell samples underwent deep immunoSEQ sequencing, averaging roughly 3.5 million total reads per sample. Sorted cells were lysed in RLT buffer and RNA was extracted with DNase-treated RNeasy Micro or Mini kits, depending on cell number. Each cell subset was processed separately to prevent cross-contamination, with patient and healthy donor samples processed together. The immunoSEQ multiplex PCR was used to amplify TCRB sequences from cDNA, generating 87-bp fragments that spanned the CDR3 region. Sequencing of the amplicons was performed on the Illumina HiSeq platform. The study's own analysis went as follows. PCR bias was corrected computationally using synthetic template baselines, and reads within Hamming distance 2 were collapsed, with unmergeable singletons discarded. By aligning reads against IMGT, V, D and J genes, CDR3 length, and insertions or deletions at six rearrangement sites were assigned. Within each subset, clonotype counts were normalized to sorted cell number, after which true diversity and Gini coefficients were computed with the tcR R package. The overlap coefficient, calculated on TCRB nucleotide sequences, was used to quantify repertoire sharing. Out-of-frame TCRB sequences from naive cells were analyzed to stand in for the pre-selection repertoire. TCRdb stores this immuneACCESS table with in-frame sequences only. Part of the clones is absent; in the studies checked, under half of the shortfall reflects unresolved V genes, and no reason is known for the rest. V, J and clone size are those of that table, while D and trimming were read from the DNA. Within this sample are about 360,000 clones, with around an eighth of them counted one time only. Less than 0.02% of the sample goes to the ten largest clones.

Each donor gave one peripheral blood draw, approximately 100 mL on average, collected into heparinised tubes. Using a panel that included CD45RO, CCR7, CD25, CD127, CD95 and CD27, naive, central memory, regulatory and stem cell-like memory CD4+ T cells were sorted on a BD FACSAria II. Every sorted population had a purity above 95%. Right away, PBMCs were isolated by Lymphoprep density gradient centrifugation and were stained directly, with no culture step. Samples were stained and sorted in pairs, with one healthy donor and one patient per experiment, so that batch effects were minimized. V has 1 base trimmed and J has 5 bases trimmed; junction bases matching no gene number 8. In the germline V gene, CDR1 corresponds to SGDLS and CDR2 to YYNGEE. From cysteine to phenylalanine, the CDR3 is 15 amino acids long. This entry keeps only the CDR3 DNA: 45 bases, framed from base 1.

The sequencing input was naive CD4+ T cells from blood. The cell subset or site label of this sample denotes: true naive CD4+ T cells. This receptor was taken from a man aged 18 to 30 in good health. This sequence uses TRBV9 and TRBJ2-5; 7 nucleotides in the junction match TRBD2. The base sequence is TGTGCCAGCAGCGTAACTGCGGGAGTATTGGAGACCCAGTACTTC. Its product reads: CASSVTAGVLETQYF.